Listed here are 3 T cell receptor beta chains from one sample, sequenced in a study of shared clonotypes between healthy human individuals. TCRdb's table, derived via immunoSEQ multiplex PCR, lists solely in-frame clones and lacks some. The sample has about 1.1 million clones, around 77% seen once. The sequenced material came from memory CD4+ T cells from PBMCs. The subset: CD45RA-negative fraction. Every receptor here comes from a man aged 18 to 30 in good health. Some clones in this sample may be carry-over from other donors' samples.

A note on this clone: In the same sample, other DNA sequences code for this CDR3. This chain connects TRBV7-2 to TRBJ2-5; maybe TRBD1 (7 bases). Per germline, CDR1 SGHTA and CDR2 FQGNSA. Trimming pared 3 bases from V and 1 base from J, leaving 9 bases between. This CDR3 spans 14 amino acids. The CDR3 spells CASSFQGGQETQYF. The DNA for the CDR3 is TGTGCCAGCAGCTTTCAGGGGGGCCAAGAGACCCAGTACTTC.

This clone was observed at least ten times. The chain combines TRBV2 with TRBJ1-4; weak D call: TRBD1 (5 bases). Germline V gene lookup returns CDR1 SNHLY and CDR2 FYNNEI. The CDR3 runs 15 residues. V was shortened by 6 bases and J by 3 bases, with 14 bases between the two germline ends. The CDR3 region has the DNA TGTGCCAGCAGCCAAGGAGGGGCTGCTAATGAAAAACTGTTTTTT. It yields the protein CASSQGGAANEKLFF. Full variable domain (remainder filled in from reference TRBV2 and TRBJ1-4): EPEVTQTPSHQVTQMGQEVILRCVPISNHLYFYWYRQILGQKVEFLVSFYNNEISEKSEIFDDQFSVERPDGSNFTLKIRSTKLEDSAMYFCASSQGGAANEKLFFGSGTQLSVL.

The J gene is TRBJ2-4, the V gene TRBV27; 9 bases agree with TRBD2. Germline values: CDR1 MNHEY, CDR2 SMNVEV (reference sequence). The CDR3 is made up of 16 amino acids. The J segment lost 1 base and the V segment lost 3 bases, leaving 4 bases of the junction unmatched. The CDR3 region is CASSFLAGGAKNIQYF. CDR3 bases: TGTGCCAGCAGTTTCCTCGCGGGAGGGGCCAAAAACATTCAGTACTTC.